Sequencing of this TCR beta chain was carried out in a study of shared T cell receptors in the human thymus. V was clipped by 0 bases and J by 3 bases, with 17 bases between them. Looked up from germline, CDR1 is SGDLS and CDR2 is YYNGEE. The CDR3 is 17 residues long. Here immunoSEQ multiplex PCR was the method, and the copy in TCRdb shows in-frame clones only, minus some. The data contain 700,000 or so clones, roughly 85% of them singletons. These data were also filed under a second study, of human thymus T cells. That publication notes: The thymus tissue came from resections taken during corrective heart surgery. There appeared to be biased usage of V and J genes in thymic and blood repertoires. Highly overlapping thymic repertoires in unrelated individuals were reported by related research.

The sample comprised thymocytes. The rearrangement uses TRBV9 and TRBJ2-3; D might be TRBD1 (5 bases). The source is a girl less than two years old with a congenital heart defect. CDR3 loop: CASSVVGALETTDTQYF. For the CDR3, the DNA is TGTGCCAGCAGCGTAGTTGGGGCGCTGGAGACGACAGATACGCAGTATTTT.